This T cell receptor beta chain was sequenced in a study of blood T cell repertoires in COVID-19. Study-wide context: Sample material is recorded as cDNA or gDNA derived from T cells, B-cell-depleted T cells, or PBMCs.

The germline CDR1 and CDR2 sequences are SNHLY and FYNNEI. CDR3 size: 21 residues. Unmatched junction bases numbered 24, after V lost 1 base and J lost 4 bases. Individuals aged 18 to 89 years were recruited from 24 US areas. The repertoire was sequenced with immunoSEQ multiplex PCR; TCRdb's copy has only in-frame clones and lacks some. Among roughly 180,000 clones listed, about nine tenths were seen once. The sequencing sample was made of PBMCs or T cells enriched from blood (not recorded which). V usage is TRBV2 and J usage is TRBJ1-1, with 7 nucleotides matching TRBD1. The sequence was obtained from a woman between 25 and 40 years old who had recovered from COVID-19. The CDR3 DNA is TGTGCCAGCAGTGAAGGTTTGGTTTCGACAGGGATGAAGTCACGGGTCACTGAAGCTTTCTTT. Amino acids: CASSEGLVSTGMKSRVTEAFF.